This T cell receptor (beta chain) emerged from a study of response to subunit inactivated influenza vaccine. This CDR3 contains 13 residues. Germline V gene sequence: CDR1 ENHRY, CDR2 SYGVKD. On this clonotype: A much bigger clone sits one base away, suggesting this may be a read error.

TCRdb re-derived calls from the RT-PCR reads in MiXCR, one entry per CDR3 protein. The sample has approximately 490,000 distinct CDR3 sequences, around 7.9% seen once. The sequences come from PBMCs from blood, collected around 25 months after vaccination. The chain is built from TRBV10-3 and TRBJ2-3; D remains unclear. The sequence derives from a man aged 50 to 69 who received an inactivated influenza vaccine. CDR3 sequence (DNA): TGTGCCATCAGTGTGGGCAGCACAGAGACGCAGTATTTT. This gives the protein CAISVGSTETQYF.